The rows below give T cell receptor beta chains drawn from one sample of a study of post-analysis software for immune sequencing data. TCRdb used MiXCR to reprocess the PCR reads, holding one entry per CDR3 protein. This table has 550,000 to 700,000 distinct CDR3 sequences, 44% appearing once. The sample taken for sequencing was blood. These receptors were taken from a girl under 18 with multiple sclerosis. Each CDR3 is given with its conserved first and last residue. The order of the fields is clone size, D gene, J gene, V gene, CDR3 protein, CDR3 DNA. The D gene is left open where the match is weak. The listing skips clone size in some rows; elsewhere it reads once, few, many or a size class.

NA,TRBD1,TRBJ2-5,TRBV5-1,CASKGASETQYF,TGCGCCAGCAAGGGGGCGTCGGAGACCCAGTACTTC
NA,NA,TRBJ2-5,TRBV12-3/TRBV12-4,CASSPGVRETQYF,TGTGCCAGCAGTCCAGGGGTGAGAGAGACCCAGTACTTC
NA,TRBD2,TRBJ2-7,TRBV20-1,CSARDLASGEFYEQYF,TGCAGTGCTAGAGATCTCGCTAGCGGGGAGTTCTACGAGCAGTACTTC
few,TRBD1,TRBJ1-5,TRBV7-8,CASSFRGPHQPQHF,TGTGCCAGCAGCTTCAGGGGGCCACATCAGCCCCAGCATTTT
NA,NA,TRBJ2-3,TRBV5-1,CASSLEQITDTQYF,TGCGCCAGCAGCTTGGAGCAGATCACAGATACGCAGTATTTT
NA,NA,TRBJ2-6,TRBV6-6,CASSSGGGGANVLTF,TGTGCCAGCAGCTCCGGGGGCGGTGGGGCCAACGTCCTGACTTTC
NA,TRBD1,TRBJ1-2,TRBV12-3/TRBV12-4,CASSLRGQTYGYTF,TGTGCCAGCAGTTTACGGGGACAGACCTATGGCTACACCTTC
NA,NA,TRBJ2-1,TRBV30,CAWSASYNEQFF,TGTGCCTGGAGTGCTTCCTACAATGAGCAGTTCTTC
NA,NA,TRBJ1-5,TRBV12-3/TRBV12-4,CASSLRGEGFRQPQHF,TGTGCCAGCAGTCTAAGGGGGGAGGGCTTTAGGCAGCCCCAGCATTTT
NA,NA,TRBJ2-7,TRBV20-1,CSASPQISYEQYF,TGCAGTGCTAGTCCACAGATCTCCTACGAGCAGTACTTC
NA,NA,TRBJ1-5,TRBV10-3,CAISVGGSNQPQHF,TGTGCCATCAGTGTTGGGGGAAGCAATCAGCCCCAGCATTTT
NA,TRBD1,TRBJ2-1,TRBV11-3,CASSAQGALSYNEQFF,TGTGCCAGCAGCGCCCAGGGGGCTTTATCCTACAATGAGCAGTTCTTC